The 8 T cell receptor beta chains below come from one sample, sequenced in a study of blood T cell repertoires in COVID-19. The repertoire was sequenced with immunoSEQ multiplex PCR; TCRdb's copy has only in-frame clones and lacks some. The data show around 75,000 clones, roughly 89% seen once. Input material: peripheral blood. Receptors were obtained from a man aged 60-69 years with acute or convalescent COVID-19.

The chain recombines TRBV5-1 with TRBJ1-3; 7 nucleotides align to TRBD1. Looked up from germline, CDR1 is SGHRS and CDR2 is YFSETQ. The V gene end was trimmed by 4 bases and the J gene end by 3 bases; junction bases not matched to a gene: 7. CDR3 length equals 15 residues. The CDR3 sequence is CASSPDRAIGNTIYF. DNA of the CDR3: TGCGCCAGCAGCCCCGACAGGGCAATTGGAAACACCATATATTTT.

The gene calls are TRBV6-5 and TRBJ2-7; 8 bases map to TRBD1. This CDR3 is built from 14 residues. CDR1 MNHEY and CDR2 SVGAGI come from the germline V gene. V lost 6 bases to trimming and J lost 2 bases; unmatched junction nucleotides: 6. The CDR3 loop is CASRDRDSAYEQYF. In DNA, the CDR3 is TGTGCCAGCAGGGACAGGGATTCTGCCTACGAGCAGTACTTC.

CDR3 protein: CASSAQGASGEAFF. CDR3 DNA sequence: TGTGCCAGCAGCGCACAGGGGGCTTCGGGTGAAGCTTTCTTT. This sequence joins TRBV7-2 and TRBJ1-1; 9 nucleotides line up with TRBD1. This CDR3 spans 14 amino acids. V trimming: 5 bases; J trimming: 7 bases; junction bases outside the gene matches: 8. Germline values: CDR1 SGHTA, CDR2 FQGNSA.

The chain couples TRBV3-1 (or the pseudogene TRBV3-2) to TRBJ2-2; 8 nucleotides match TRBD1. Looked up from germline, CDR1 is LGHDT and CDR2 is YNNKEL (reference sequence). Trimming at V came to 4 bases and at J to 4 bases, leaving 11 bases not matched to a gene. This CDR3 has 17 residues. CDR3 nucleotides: TGTGCCAGCAGCCGAGGAATGGCAGGGGGCAGCACCGGGGAGCTGTTTTTT. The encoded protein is CASSRGMAGGSTGELFF.

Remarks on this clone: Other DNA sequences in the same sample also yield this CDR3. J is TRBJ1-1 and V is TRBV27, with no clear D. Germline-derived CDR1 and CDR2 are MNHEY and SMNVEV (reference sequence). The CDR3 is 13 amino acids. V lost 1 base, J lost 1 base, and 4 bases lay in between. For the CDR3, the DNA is TGTGCCAGCAGTTTATATCGGAACACTGAAGCTTTCTTT. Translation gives CASSLYRNTEAFF.

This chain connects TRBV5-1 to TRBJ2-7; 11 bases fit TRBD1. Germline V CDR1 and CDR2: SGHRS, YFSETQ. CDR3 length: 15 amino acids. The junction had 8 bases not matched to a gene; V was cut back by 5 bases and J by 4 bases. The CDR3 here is CASSPRTGGGYEQYF. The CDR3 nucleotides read TGCGCCAGCAGTCCAAGGACAGGGGGCGGGTACGAGCAGTACTTC.

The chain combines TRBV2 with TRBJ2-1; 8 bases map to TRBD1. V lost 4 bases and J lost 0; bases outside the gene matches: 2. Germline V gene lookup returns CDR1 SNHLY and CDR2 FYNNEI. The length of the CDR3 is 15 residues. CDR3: CASSGDRSSYNEQFF. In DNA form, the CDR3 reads TGTGCCAGCAGTGGGGACAGGAGCTCCTACAATGAGCAGTTCTTC.

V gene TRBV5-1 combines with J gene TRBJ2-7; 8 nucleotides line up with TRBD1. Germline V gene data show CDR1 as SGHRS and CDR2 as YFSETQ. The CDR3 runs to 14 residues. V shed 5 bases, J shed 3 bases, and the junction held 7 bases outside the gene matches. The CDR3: CASSRDRTVYEQYF. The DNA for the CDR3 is TGCGCCAGCAGTCGGGACAGGACAGTCTACGAGCAGTACTTC.